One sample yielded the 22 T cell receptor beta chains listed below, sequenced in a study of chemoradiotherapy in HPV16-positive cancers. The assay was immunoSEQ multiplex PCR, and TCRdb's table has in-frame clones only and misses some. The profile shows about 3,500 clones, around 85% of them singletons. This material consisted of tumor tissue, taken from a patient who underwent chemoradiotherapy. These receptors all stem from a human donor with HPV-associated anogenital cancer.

The CDR3 spells CASSFAGVTEAFF. For the CDR3, the DNA is TGTGCCAGCAGTTTTGCGGGGGTCACTGAAGCTTTCTTT. The genes are TRBV27 and TRBJ1-1, with D perhaps matching TRBD1 (5 bases). The V and J ends lost 3 bases and 4 bases respectively, with 9 bases between them. Per the germline V gene, CDR1 is MNHEY and CDR2 is SMNVEV (reference sequence). The CDR3 is 13 amino acids.

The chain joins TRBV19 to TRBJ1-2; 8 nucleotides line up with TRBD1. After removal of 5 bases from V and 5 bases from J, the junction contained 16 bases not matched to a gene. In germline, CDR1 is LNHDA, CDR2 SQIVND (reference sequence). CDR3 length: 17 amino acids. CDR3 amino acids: CASSPHRQGRGYYGYTF. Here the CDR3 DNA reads TGTGCCAGTAGTCCCCACCGACAGGGGCGCGGATATTATGGCTACACCTTC.

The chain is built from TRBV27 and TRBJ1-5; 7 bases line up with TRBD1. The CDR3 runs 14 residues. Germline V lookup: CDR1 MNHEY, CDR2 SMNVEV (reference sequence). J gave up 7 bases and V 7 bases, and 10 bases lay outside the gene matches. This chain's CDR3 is CASTRTGGGQPQHF. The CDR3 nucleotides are TGTGCCAGCACCCGAACAGGAGGGGGCCAGCCCCAGCATTTT.

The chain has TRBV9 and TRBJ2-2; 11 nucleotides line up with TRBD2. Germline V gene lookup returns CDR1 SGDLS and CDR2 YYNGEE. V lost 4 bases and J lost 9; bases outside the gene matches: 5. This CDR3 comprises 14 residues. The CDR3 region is CASSLSGGARELFF. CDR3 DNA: TGTGCCAGCAGCCTTAGCGGGGGGGCCCGGGAGCTGTTTTTT.

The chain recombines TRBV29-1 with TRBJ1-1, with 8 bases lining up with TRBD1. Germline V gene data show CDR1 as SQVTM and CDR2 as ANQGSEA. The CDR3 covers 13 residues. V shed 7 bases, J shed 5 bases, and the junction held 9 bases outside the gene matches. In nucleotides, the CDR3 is TGCAGCGGGAAACAGGGGGAAGGGACTGAAGCTTTCTTT. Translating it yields CSGKQGEGTEAFF.

CDR3 region: CASSPNGGGAIGELFF. In DNA, the CDR3 is TGTGCCAGCAGCCCGAACGGCGGGGGGGCGATCGGGGAGCTGTTTTTT. The chain links TRBV7-3 to TRBJ2-2, with 9 bases aligning to TRBD2. Per the germline V gene, CDR1 is SGHTA and CDR2 is FQGTGA. V shed 5 bases and J 7 bases; nucleotides not matched to a gene: 11. The CDR3 spans 16 residues.

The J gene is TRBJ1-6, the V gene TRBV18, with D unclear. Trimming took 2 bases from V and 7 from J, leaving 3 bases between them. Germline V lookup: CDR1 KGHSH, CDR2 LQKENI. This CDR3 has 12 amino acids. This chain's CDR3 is CASSPGNSPLHF. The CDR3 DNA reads TGTGCCAGCTCACCAGGGAATTCACCCCTCCACTTT.

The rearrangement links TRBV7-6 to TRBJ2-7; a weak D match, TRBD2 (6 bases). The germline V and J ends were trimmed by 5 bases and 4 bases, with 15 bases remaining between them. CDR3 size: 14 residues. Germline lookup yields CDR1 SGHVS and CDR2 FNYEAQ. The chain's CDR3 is CASSPGTDGYEQYF. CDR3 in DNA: TGTGCCAGCAGCCCCGGGACTGACGGTTACGAGCAGTACTTC.

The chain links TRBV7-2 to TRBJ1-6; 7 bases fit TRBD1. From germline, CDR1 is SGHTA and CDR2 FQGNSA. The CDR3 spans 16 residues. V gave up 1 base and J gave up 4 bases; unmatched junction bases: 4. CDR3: CASSLDRGGYNSPLHF. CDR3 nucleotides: TGTGCCAGCAGCTTAGACAGGGGAGGGTATAATTCACCCCTCCACTTT.

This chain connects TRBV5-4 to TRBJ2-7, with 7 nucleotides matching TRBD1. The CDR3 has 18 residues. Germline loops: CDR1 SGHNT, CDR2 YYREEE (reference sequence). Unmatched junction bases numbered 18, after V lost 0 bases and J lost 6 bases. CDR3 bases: TGTGCCAGCAGCTTGGGGTGGGGCAGGGGGACAATTATGGGCGAGCAGTACTTC. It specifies CASSLGWGRGTIMGEQYF.

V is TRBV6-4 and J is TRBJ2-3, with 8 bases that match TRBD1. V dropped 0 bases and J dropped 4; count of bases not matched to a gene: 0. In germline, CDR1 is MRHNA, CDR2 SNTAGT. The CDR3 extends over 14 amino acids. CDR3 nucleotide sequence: TGTGCCAGCAGTGACTCACAGGGGGCAGATACGCAGTATTTT. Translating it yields CASSDSQGADTQYF.

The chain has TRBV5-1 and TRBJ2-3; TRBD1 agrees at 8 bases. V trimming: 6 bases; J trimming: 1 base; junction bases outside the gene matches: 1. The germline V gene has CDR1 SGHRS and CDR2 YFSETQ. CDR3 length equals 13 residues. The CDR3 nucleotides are TGCGCCAGCATGGGACAGGGCACAGATACGCAGTATTTT. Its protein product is CASMGQGTDTQYF.

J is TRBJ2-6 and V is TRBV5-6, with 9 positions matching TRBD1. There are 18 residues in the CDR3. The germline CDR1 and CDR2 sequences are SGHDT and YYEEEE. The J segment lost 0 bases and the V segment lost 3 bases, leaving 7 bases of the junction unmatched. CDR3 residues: CASSYPGQGLSGANVLTF. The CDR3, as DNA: TGTGCCAGCAGCTATCCGGGACAGGGCCTCTCTGGGGCCAACGTCCTGACTTTC.

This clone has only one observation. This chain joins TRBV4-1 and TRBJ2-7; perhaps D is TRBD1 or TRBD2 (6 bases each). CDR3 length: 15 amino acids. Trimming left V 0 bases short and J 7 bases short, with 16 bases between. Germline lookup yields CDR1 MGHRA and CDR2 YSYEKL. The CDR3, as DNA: TGCGCCAGCAGCCAAGATTGGGGGGCAACGAGTGAGCAGTACTTC. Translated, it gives CASSQDWGATSEQYF.

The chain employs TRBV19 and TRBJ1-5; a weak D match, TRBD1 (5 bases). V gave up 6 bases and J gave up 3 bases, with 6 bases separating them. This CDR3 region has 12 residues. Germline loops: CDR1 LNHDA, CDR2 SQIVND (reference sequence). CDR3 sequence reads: CASRGVNQPQHF. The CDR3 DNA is TGTGCCAGTAGAGGGGTCAATCAGCCCCAGCATTTT. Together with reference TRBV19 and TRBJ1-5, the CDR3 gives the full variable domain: DGGITQSPKYLFRKEGQNVTLSCEQNLNHDAMYWYRQDPGQGLRLIYYSQIVNDFQKGDIAEGYSVSREKKESFPLTVTSAQKNPTAFYLCASRGVNQPQHFGDGTRLSIL.

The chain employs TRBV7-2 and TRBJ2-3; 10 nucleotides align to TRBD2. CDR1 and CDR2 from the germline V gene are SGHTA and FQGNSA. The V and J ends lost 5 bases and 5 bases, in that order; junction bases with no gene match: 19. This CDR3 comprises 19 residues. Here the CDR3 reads CASSLKVISSGGAIDTQYF. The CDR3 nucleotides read TGTGCCAGCAGCCTAAAGGTTATATCGAGCGGGGGGGCCATAGATACGCAGTATTTT.

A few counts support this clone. This CDR3 reads CASSSGVSSYNEQFF. The DNA for the CDR3 is TGTGCCAGCAGCTCCGGGGTGAGCTCCTACAATGAGCAGTTCTTC. The chain joins TRBV11-2 to TRBJ2-1; D might be TRBD2 (5 bases). Germline CDR1 SGHAT, CDR2 FQNNGV. CDR3 size: 15 residues. V lost 4 bases and J lost 0, with 10 bases in between.

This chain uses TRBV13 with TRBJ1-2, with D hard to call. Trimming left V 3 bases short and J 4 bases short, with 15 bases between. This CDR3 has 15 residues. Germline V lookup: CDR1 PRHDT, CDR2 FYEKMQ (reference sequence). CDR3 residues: CASSFSDSTVYGYTF. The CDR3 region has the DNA TGTGCCAGCAGCTTCTCTGACTCGACGGTCTATGGCTACACCTTC.

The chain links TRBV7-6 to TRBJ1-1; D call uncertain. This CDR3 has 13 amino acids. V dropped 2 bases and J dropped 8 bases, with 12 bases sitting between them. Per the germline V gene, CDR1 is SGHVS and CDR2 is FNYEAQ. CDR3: CASSLNSSPEAFF. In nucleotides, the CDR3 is TGTGCCAGCAGCTTAAATTCCTCCCCCGAAGCTTTCTTT. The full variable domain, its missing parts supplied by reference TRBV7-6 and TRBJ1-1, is GAGVSQSPRYKVTKRGQDVALRCDPISGHVSLYWYRQALGQGPEFLTYFNYEAQQDKSGLPNDRFSAERPEGSISTLTIQRTEQRDSAMYRCASSLNSSPEAFFGQGTRLTVV.

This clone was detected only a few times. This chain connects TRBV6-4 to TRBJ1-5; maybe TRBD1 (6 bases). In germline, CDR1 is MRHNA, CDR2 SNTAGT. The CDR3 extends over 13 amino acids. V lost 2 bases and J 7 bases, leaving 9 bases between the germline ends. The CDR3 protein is CASSDQQGQPQHF. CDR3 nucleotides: TGTGCCAGCAGTGACCAACAGGGACAGCCCCAGCATTTT.

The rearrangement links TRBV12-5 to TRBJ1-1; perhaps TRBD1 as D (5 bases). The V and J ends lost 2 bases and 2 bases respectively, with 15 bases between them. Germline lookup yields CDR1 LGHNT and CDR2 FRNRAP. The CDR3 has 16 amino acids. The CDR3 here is CASGLIEGSPNTEAFF. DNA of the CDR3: TGTGCTAGTGGTTTGATAGAGGGGTCACCTAACACTGAAGCTTTCTTT.

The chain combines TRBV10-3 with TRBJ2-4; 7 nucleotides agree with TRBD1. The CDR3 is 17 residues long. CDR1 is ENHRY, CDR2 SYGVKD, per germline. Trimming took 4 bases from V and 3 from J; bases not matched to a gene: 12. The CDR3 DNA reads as TGTGCCATCAGTGGAGCCCCCACCGGGACAGACAAAAACATTCAGTACTTC. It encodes CAISGAPTGTDKNIQYF.